This passage covers 9 T cell receptor beta chains from one sample sequenced in a study of T cell responses to AZD1222 COVID-19 vaccine. Profiling relied on immunoSEQ multiplex PCR, and the TCRdb table lists in-frame clones only, not all of them. The sample carries about 31,000 clones, approximately 87% recorded once. The specimen comprised peripheral blood, sampled 28 days after the second AZD1222 dose. These receptors were collected from an adult who received the AZD1222 COVID-19 vaccine.

The chain employs TRBV19 and TRBJ1-6, with D possibly TRBD1 on 6 matching bases. Between the trimmed V and J ends, which lost 5 bases and 10 bases, there was a span of 21 bases. This CDR3 spans 16 amino acids. The germline CDR1 and CDR2 sequences are LNHDA and SQIVND (reference sequence). CDR3 nucleotides: TGTGCCAGTAGTCGGAAACCGGGACATTTGTCGTCACCCCTCCACTTT. It is translated as CASSRKPGHLSSPLHF.

This clone is a singleton in its sample. The CDR3 protein is CASSVGTGSNQPQHF. In DNA, the CDR3 is TGTGCCAGCAGCGTCGGGACCGGCAGCAATCAGCCCCAGCATTTT. The chain is built from TRBV9 and TRBJ1-5, with D maybe TRBD1 (5 bases). V dropped 2 bases and J dropped 1 base, with 10 bases sitting between them. Germline lookup yields CDR1 SGDLS and CDR2 YYNGEE. The CDR3 is 15 residues long.

This chain joins TRBV10-3 and TRBJ2-1; no firm D call. Trimming left V 4 bases short and J 3 bases short, with 10 bases between. The CDR3 is 14 amino acids. The V gene's germline CDR1 is ENHRY and CDR2 SYGVKD. CDR3: CAISAGPLYNEQFF. The CDR3 DNA sequence: TGTGCCATCAGTGCCGGACCCCTCTACAATGAGCAGTTCTTC.

This chain links TRBV4-2 with TRBJ1-2; the match to TRBD1 covers 7 bases. CDR1 is LGHNA, CDR2 YNFKEQ, per germline. The CDR3 runs to 14 residues. The ends lost 2 bases at V and 5 bases at J; junction bases unmatched: 5. The CDR3: CASSQTTGFYGYTF. Here the CDR3 DNA reads TGTGCCAGCAGCCAAACGACAGGGTTTTATGGCTACACCTTC.

The chain is built from TRBV10-3 and TRBJ1-5; D is ambiguous. CDR1 ENHRY and CDR2 SYGVKD come from the germline V gene. The CDR3 runs 14 residues. V lost 2 bases, J lost 8 bases, and 13 bases lay in between. The CDR3 sequence is CAISEQKGPKPQHF. CDR3 nucleotide sequence: TGTGCCATCAGTGAGCAGAAAGGCCCCAAGCCCCAGCATTTT.

The gene calls are TRBV6-5 and TRBJ1-4; no reliable D call. Germline CDR1 MNHEY, CDR2 SVGAGI. V was pared by 8 bases and J by 8 bases, with 15 bases between. The CDR3 is made up of 13 amino acids. In DNA form, the CDR3 reads TGTGCCAGCGGAAGGCATTCAGAGGAAAAACTGTTTTTT. Its translation is CASGRHSEEKLFF.

A few counts support this clone. Other nucleotide sequences in the sample specify the same CDR3. CDR3 DNA: TGTGCCAGCAGCTTAGTCGCGGGAAGCTCCTACGAGCAGTACTTC. Protein sequence: CASSLVAGSSYEQYF. V and J are TRBV7-6 and TRBJ2-7, with D perhaps TRBD2 (6 bases). Trimming cost V 1 base and J 0 bases, with 10 bases left between them. Looked up from germline, CDR1 is SGHVS and CDR2 is FNYEAQ. The CDR3 is 15 amino acids.

The chain is built from TRBV18 and TRBJ1-5; D unresolved. The V and J ends lost 2 bases and 6 bases respectively, with 14 bases between them. Per the germline V gene, CDR1 is KGHSH and CDR2 is LQKENI. The CDR3 totals 15 residues. The CDR3 nucleotides read TGTGCCAGCTCACCAGGACGGGTTTATTCTCAGCCCCAGCATTTT. This encodes CASSPGRVYSQPQHF.

The chain combines TRBV4-3 with TRBJ2-2; D gene unclear. The CDR3 totals 15 residues. The V gene's germline CDR1 is LGHNA and CDR2 YSLEER. V shed 2 bases and J shed 1 base, with 8 bases lying between them. The CDR3 sequence: CASSQQTLNTGELFF. The CDR3 region has the DNA TGCGCCAGCAGCCAACAGACTTTGAACACCGGGGAGCTGTTTTTT.